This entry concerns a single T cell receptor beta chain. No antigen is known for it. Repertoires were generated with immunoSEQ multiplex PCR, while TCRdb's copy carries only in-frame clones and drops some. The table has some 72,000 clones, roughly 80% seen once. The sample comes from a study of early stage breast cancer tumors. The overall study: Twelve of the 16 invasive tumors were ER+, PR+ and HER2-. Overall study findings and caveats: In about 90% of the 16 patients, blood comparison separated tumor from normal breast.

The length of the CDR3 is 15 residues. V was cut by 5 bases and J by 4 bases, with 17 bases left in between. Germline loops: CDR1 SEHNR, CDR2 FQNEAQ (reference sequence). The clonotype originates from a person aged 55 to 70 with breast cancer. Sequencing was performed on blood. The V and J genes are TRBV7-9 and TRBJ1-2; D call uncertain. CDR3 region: CASSAGPTSPYGYTF. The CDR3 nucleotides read TGTGCCAGCAGCGCCGGACCTACTTCCCCCTATGGCTACACCTTC. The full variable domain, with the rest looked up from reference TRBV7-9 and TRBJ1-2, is DTGVSQNPRHKITKRGQNVTFRCDPISEHNRLYWYRQTLGQGPEFLTYFQNEAQLEKSRLLSDRFSAERPKGSFSTLEIQRTEQGDSAMYLCASSAGPTSPYGYTFGSGTRLTVV.